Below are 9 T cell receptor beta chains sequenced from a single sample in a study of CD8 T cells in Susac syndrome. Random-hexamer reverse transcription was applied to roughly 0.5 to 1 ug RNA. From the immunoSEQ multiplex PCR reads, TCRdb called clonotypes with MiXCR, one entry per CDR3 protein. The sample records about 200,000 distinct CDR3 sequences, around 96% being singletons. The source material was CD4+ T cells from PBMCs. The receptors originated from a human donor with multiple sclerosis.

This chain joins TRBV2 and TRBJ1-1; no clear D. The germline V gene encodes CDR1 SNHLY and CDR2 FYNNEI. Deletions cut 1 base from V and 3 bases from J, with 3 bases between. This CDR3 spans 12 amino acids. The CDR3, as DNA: TGTGCCAGCAGTGAAGGGTACACTGAAGCTTTCTTT. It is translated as CASSEGYTEAFF.

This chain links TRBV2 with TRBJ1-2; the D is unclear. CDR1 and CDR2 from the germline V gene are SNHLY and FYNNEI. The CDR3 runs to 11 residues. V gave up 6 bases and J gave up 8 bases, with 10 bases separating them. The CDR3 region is CASSPEWGYTF. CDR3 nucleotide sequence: TGTGCCAGCAGCCCCGAATGGGGCTACACCTTC.

Here the CDR3 DNA reads TGTGCCAGCGGGATTGATTACGAGCAGTACTTC. Translation gives CASGIDYEQYF. The chain recombines TRBV5-4 with TRBJ2-7; D is uncertain. The V gene's germline CDR1 is SGHNT and CDR2 YYREEE (reference sequence). The CDR3 sequence is 11 residues long. The V and J ends lost 7 bases and 4 bases respectively, with 9 bases between them.

CDR3 residues: CASSQDLSAGGLFEQYF. CDR3 sequence (DNA): TGCGCCAGCAGCCAAGATTTGTCGGCGGGAGGGTTGTTCGAGCAGTACTTC. The V and J genes are TRBV4-1 and TRBJ2-7, with TRBD2 matching over 9 bases. There are 17 residues in the CDR3. V gave up 0 bases and J gave up 6 bases; unmatched junction bases: 12. Germline loops: CDR1 MGHRA, CDR2 YSYEKL.

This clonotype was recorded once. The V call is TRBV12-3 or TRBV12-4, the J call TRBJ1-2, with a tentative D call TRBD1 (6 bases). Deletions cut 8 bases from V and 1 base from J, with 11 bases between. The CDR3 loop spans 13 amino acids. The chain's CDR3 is CASRQDVNYGYTF. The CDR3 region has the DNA TGTGCCAGCCGACAGGACGTTAACTATGGCTACACCTTC.

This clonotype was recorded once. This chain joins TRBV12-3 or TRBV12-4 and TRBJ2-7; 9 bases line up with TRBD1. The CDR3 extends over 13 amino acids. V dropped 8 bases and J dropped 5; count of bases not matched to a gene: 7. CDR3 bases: TGTGCCAGCGGCCGAGGGACAGGGCACGAGCAGTACTTC. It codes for CASGRGTGHEQYF.

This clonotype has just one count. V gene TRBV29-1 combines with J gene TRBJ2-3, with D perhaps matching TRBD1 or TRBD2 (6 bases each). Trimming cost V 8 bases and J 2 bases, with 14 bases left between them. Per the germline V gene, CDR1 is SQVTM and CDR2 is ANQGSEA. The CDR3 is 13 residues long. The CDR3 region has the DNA TGCAGCCTTCGAGGGGGGACCACAGATACGCAGTATTTT. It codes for CSLRGGTTDTQYF.

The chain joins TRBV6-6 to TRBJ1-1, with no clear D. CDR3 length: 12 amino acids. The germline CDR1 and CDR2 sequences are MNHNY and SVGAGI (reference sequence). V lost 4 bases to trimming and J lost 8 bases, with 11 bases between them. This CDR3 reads CASSLDPGEAFF. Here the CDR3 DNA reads TGTGCCAGCAGTTTAGACCCAGGAGAAGCTTTCTTT.

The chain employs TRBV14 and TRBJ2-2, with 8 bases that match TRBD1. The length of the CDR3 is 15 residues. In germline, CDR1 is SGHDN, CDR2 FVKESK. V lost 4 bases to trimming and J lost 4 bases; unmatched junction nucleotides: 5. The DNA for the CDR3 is TGTGCCAGCAGCCCGGACAGGGAGAGCACCGGGGAGCTGTTTTTT. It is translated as CASSPDRESTGELFF.